One sample yielded the 18 T cell receptor beta chains listed below, sequenced in a study of shared clonotypes between healthy human individuals. CD45RO negativity and positive selection for CCR7 defined naive CD8 cells, a population that excluded terminally differentiated effector memory CD45RA+ cells. Profiling relied on immunoSEQ multiplex PCR, and the TCRdb table lists in-frame clones only, not all of them. The data contain millions of clones, about 92% of them singletons. The sequenced sample was naive CD8+ T cells from PBMCs. The receptor set was obtained from a young man in good health. Some clones in this sample may be carry-over from other donors' samples.

The gene calls are TRBV27 and TRBJ2-5, with a possible D match to TRBD2 (6 bases). The CDR3 contains 14 residues. Trimming removed 5 bases at V and 0 bases at J, with 10 bases between. The V gene's germline CDR1 is MNHEY and CDR2 SMNVEV (reference sequence). In nucleotides, the CDR3 is TGTGCCAGCAGTCCCGGACTATACCAAGAGACCCAGTACTTC. Translation gives CASSPGLYQETQYF.

The rearrangement uses TRBV6-6 and TRBJ2-2; 7 nucleotides agree with TRBD1. With V trimmed by 6 bases and J by 0 bases, 7 bases remained unmatched. Per the germline V gene, CDR1 is MNHNY and CDR2 is SVGAGI (reference sequence). The CDR3 totals 16 residues. CDR3 sequence: CASSIGQAANTGELFF. The CDR3 bases are TGTGCCAGCAGCATAGGACAGGCGGCGAACACCGGGGAGCTGTTTTTT.

In its sample, this clone was seen once. The chain uses TRBV27 and TRBJ2-1; D not certain. Germline V gives CDR1 MNHEY, CDR2 SMNVEV (reference sequence). This CDR3 region has 14 residues. With 3 bases removed from V and 15 bases from J, the gap between germline ends came to 21 bases. CDR3 bases: TGTGCCAGCAGTTTTCTGGGAACCGGGTCACATCCGTTCTTC. This sequence encodes CASSFLGTGSHPFF.

The V gene is TRBV5-1, the J gene TRBJ1-5, with TRBD1 identical over 8 bases. The CDR3 is 15 residues long. V lost 3 bases and J lost 0; bases outside the gene matches: 2. Germline CDR1 and CDR2: SGHRS and YFSETQ. The CDR3 here is CASSSGTGSNQPQHF. DNA of the CDR3: TGCGCCAGCAGCTCCGGGACAGGTAGCAATCAGCCCCAGCATTTT. The full variable domain, its missing parts supplied by reference TRBV5-1 and TRBJ1-5, is KAGVTQTPRYLIKTRGQQVTLSCSPISGHRSVSWYQQTPGQGLQFLFEYFSETQRNKGNFPGRFSGRQFSNSRSEMNVSTLELGDSALYLCASSSGTGSNQPQHFGDGTRLSIL.

The rearrangement links TRBV11-2 to TRBJ2-7; the match to TRBD2 covers 9 bases. The V gene end was trimmed by 5 bases and the J gene end by 2 bases; junction bases not matched to a gene: 10. Germline V lookup: CDR1 SGHAT, CDR2 FQNNGV. There are 16 residues in the CDR3. CDR3 loop: CASSLGASGTPYEQYF. The CDR3 coding sequence is TGTGCCAGCAGCCTGGGAGCTAGCGGGACGCCCTACGAGCAGTACTTC. Using reference TRBV11-2 and TRBJ2-7 for the parts outside the CDR3, the full variable domain is EAGVAQSPRYKIIEKRQSVAFWCNPISGHATLYWYQQILGQGPKLLIQFQNNGVVDDSQLPKDRFSAERLKGVDSTLKIQPAKLEDSAVYLCASSLGASGTPYEQYFGPGTRLTVT.

With regard to this clone: Additional DNA sequences in this sample encode the identical CDR3. The chain combines TRBV5-1 with TRBJ2-5, with D hard to call. Germline V gene sequence: CDR1 SGHRS, CDR2 YFSETQ. Trimming removed 0 bases at V and 5 bases at J, with 2 bases between. The CDR3 has 11 amino acids. CDR3 sequence: CASSLEETQYF. In DNA, the CDR3 is TGCGCCAGCAGCTTGGAGGAGACCCAGTACTTC.

The V call is TRBV27, the J call TRBJ2-1; TRBD2 matches 13 bases. V gave up 5 bases and J gave up 0 bases; unmatched junction bases: 7. The length of the CDR3 is 18 residues. The germline CDR1 and CDR2 sequences are MNHEY and SMNVEV (reference sequence). In DNA form, the CDR3 reads TGTGCCAGCAGTCAGGTAGGACTAGCGGGAGTCTCCTACAATGAGCAGTTCTTC. Protein product: CASSQVGLAGVSYNEQFF.

In its sample, this clone was seen once. V gene TRBV2 combines with J gene TRBJ2-1; D is ambiguous. CDR1 and CDR2 from the germline V gene are SNHLY and FYNNEI. This CDR3 is built from 13 residues. Trimming took 0 bases from V and 8 from J, leaving 8 bases between them. DNA of the CDR3: TGTGCCAGCAGTGAAGCGCTTCTGTATGAGCAGTTCTTC. Residues: CASSEALLYEQFF.

The chain uses TRBV19 and TRBJ1-1, with unresolved D. The length of the CDR3 is 15 residues. Trimming shortened V by 10 bases and J by 5 bases, and 23 bases separated the two germline ends. The germline CDR1 and CDR2 sequences are LNHDA and SQIVND (reference sequence). The DNA of the CDR3 is TGTGCCACCAATAGTGGGCCAGACCCGAGGACTGAAGCTTTCTTT. Translated, it gives CATNSGPDPRTEAFF.

The gene calls are TRBV5-4 and TRBJ2-5; D is tentatively TRBD1 or TRBD2 (7 bases each). The CDR3 runs 15 residues. Deletions cut 0 bases from V and 4 bases from J, with 13 bases between. Per germline, CDR1 SGHNT and CDR2 YYREEE (reference sequence). CDR3 DNA sequence: TGTGCCAGCAGCTTGGAGGGCAGGGGGGGAGAGACCCAGTACTTC. Translation: CASSLEGRGGETQYF.

This chain uses TRBV14 with TRBJ2-7; a possible D gene is TRBD1 (5 bases). Germline V CDR1 and CDR2: SGHDN, FVKESK. CDR3 length equals 14 residues. Trimming stripped 0 bases from V and 2 bases from J, with 8 bases between. Written as DNA, the CDR3 is TGTGCCAGCAGCCAAGATTCAGGGCCCTACGAGCAGTACTTC. This translates into CASSQDSGPYEQYF. The complete variable domain, with remaining parts taken from reference TRBV14 and TRBJ2-7, reads EAGVTQFPSHSVIEKGQTVTLRCDPISGHDNLYWYRRVMGKEIKFLLHFVKESKQDESGMPNNRFLAERTGGTYSTLKVQPAELEDSGVYFCASSQDSGPYEQYFGPGTRLTVT.

V usage is TRBV5-4 and J usage is TRBJ2-1; no definite D call. The CDR3 totals 12 residues. Germline values: CDR1 SGHNT, CDR2 YYREEE (reference sequence). V lost 2 bases and J 14 bases, leaving 14 bases between the germline ends. CDR3 sequence (DNA): TGTGCCAGCAGCTTTCTAACTGACCGGGAGTTCTTC. Protein sequence: CASSFLTDREFF.

To note about this clone: The sample has other DNA sequences that encode this CDR3 too. This sequence joins TRBV28 and TRBJ2-2, with D unclear. The V end was cut by 2 bases, the J end by 3 bases, with 7 bases between. Germline assignment: CDR1 MDHEN and CDR2 SYDVKM. This CDR3 comprises 14 residues. The CDR3 DNA follows: TGTGCCAGCAGTTTACGCGGATACACCGGGGAGCTGTTTTTT. This translates into CASSLRGYTGELFF.

The chain couples TRBV10-3 to TRBJ2-6; no reliable D call. The CDR3 consists of 17 residues. V lost 3 bases, J lost 2 bases, and 14 bases lay in between. Germline CDR1 ENHRY, CDR2 SYGVKD. The CDR3, as DNA: TGTGCCATCAGTGATCTGGGTTTCGGACCTGGGGCCAACGTCCTGACTTTC. As protein: CAISDLGFGPGANVLTF.

In the case of this clone: A single base separates this from a much larger clone, so it may be a read error. In the same sample, other DNA sequences code for this CDR3. The J gene is TRBJ1-1, the V gene TRBV9; tentatively, D is TRBD1 (5 bases). The CDR3 spans 13 residues. V dropped 4 bases and J dropped 1 base, with 8 bases sitting between them. From germline, CDR1 is SGDLS and CDR2 YYNGEE. DNA of the CDR3: TGTGCCAGCAGCTTAGGACAGAACACTGAAGCTTTCTTT. Translation gives CASSLGQNTEAFF.

This clone showed up just a few times. The J gene is TRBJ1-1, the V gene TRBV2, with unresolved D. The CDR3 is 9 amino acids. Germline V gene lookup returns CDR1 SNHLY and CDR2 FYNNEI. The V and J ends lost 8 bases and 4 bases respectively, with 2 bases between them. For the CDR3, the DNA is TGTGCCAGCGGCACTGAAGCTTTCTTT. Amino acids: CASGTEAFF. Based on the CDR3 plus reference TRBV2 and TRBJ1-1, the full variable domain is EPEVTQTPSHQVTQMGQEVILRCVPISNHLYFYWYRQILGQKVEFLVSFYNNEISEKSEIFDDQFSVERPDGSNFTLKIRSTKLEDSAMYFCASGTEAFFGQGTRLTVV.

Note on this clone: The same CDR3 arises from other DNA sequences in this sample as well. The chain carries TRBV7-8 and TRBJ1-5; D gene ambiguous. The CDR3 runs 15 residues. Germline CDR1 and CDR2: SGHVS and FQNEAQ. V lost 2 bases and J 0 bases, leaving 8 bases between the germline ends. CDR3 sequence (DNA): TGTGCCAGCAGCTTACTCCGGGTTAGCAATCAGCCCCAGCATTTT. As protein: CASSLLRVSNQPQHF.

The chain is built from TRBV27 and TRBJ2-4; TRBD1 matches 8 bases. The germline CDR1 and CDR2 sequences are MNHEY and SMNVEV (reference sequence). CDR3 size: 17 residues. Trimming took 4 bases from V and 1 from J; bases not matched to a gene: 9. The CDR3 region has the DNA TGTGCCAGCAGTTCGAACCAGGGGGCAGGGGCCAAAAACATTCAGTACTTC. Its translation is CASSSNQGAGAKNIQYF.